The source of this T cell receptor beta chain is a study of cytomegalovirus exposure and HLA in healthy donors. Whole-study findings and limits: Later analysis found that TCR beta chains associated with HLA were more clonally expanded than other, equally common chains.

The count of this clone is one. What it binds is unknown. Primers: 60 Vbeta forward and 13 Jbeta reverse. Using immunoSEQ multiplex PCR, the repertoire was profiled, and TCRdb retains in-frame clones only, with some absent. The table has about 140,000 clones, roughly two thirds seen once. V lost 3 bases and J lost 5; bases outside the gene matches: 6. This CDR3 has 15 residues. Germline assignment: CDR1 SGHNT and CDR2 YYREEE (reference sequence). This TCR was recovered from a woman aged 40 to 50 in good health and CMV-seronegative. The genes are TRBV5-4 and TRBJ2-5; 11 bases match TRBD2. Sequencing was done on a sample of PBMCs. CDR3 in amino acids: CASSSGTSGQETQYF. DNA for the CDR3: TGTGCCAGCAGCTCAGGGACTAGCGGACAGGAGACCCAGTACTTC. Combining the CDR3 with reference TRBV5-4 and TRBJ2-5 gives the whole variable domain ETGVTQSPTHLIKTRGQQVTLRCSSQSGHNTVSWYQQALGQGPQFIFQYYREEENGRGNFPPRFSGLQFPNYSSELNVNALELDDSALYLCASSSGTSGQETQYFGPGTRLLVL.